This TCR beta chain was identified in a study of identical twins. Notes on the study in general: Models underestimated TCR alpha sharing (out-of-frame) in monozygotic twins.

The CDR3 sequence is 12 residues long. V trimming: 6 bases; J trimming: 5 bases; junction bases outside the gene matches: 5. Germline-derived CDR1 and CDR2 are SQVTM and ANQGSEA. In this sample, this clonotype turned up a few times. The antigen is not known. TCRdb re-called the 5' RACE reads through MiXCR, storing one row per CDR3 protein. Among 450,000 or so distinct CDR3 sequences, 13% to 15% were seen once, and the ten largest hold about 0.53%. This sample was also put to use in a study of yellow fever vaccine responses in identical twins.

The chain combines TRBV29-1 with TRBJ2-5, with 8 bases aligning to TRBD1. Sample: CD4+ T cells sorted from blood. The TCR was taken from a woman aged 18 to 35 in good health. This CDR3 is CSVDRGRETQYF. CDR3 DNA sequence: TGCAGCGTAGACAGGGGCCGGGAGACCCAGTACTTC.